This entry lists 5 T cell receptor beta chains sequenced from one sample in a study of blood T cell repertoires in COVID-19. Only in-frame clones appear in the TCRdb table, and some are missing; sequencing was by immunoSEQ multiplex PCR. The sample holds approximately 480,000 clones, 89% seen once. Sample: peripheral blood. These receptors were obtained from a man aged 18 to 30 with COVID-19, enrolled during active disease.

V and J are TRBV5-4 and TRBJ2-7; D unclear. Germline V CDR1 and CDR2: SGHNT, YYREEE (reference sequence). The CDR3 has 14 amino acids. Trimming removed 2 bases at V and 1 base at J, with 10 bases between. The CDR3 coding sequence is TGTGCCAGCAGCTTCCATGGCGGATCCTACGAGCAGTACTTC. The encoded protein is CASSFHGGSYEQYF. Using reference TRBV5-4 and TRBJ2-7 for the parts outside the CDR3, the full variable domain is ETGVTQSPTHLIKTRGQQVTLRCSSQSGHNTVSWYQQALGQGPQFIFQYYREEENGRGNFPPRFSGLQFPNYSSELNVNALELDDSALYLCASSFHGGSYEQYFGPGTRLTVT.

This chain links TRBV19 with TRBJ1-2; 8 bases are a match to TRBD1. Germline values: CDR1 LNHDA, CDR2 SQIVND (reference sequence). This CDR3 has 16 residues. The J segment lost 4 bases and the V segment lost 1 base, leaving 8 bases of the junction unmatched. CDR3 DNA: TGTGCCAGTAGTATAGCTCCGACAGGGGAGACCTATGGCTACACCTTC. Its translation is CASSIAPTGETYGYTF.

The genes are TRBV6-5 and TRBJ2-5, with D perhaps matching TRBD2 (6 bases). The V gene's germline CDR1 is MNHEY and CDR2 SVGAGI. The CDR3 extends over 14 amino acids. The V end lost 4 bases, the J end lost 7 bases, and 16 bases lay between the germline ends. The CDR3 here is CASSSGRPPGTQYF. As DNA, the CDR3 is TGTGCCAGCAGTTCTGGGAGGCCCCCAGGGACCCAGTACTTC.

The chain carries TRBV12-3 or TRBV12-4 and TRBJ2-7; D remains unclear. V lost 5 bases and J lost 4, with 9 bases in between. The CDR3 consists of 12 residues. For the CDR3, the DNA is TGTGCCAGCAGTCCCGACTTGTACGAGCAGTACTTC. Amino acids: CASSPDLYEQYF.

The chain is built from TRBV6-5 and TRBJ1-4, with D hard to call. Trimming shortened V by 4 bases and J by 4 bases, and 13 bases separated the two germline ends. The CDR3 totals 15 residues. The V gene's germline CDR1 is MNHEY and CDR2 SVGAGI. Here the CDR3 reads CASSFGLRRNEKLFF. CDR3 DNA sequence: TGTGCCAGCAGTTTCGGACTTCGACGTAATGAAAAACTGTTTTTT.